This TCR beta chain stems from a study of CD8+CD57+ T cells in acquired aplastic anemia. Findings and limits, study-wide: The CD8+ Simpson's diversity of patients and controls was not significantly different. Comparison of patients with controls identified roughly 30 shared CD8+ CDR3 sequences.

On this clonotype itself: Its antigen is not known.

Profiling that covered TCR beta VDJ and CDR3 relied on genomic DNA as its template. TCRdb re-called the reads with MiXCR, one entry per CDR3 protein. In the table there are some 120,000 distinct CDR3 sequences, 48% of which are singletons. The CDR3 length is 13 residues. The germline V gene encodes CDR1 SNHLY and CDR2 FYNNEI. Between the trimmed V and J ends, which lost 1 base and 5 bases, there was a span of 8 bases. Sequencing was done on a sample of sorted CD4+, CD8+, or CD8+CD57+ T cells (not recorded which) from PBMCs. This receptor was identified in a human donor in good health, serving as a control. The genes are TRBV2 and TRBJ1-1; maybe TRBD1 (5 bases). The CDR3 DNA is TGTGCCAGCAGTGAAGTGGGGGGGACTGAAGCTTTCTTT. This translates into CASSEVGGTEAFF.